The entry below gives a single T cell receptor (beta chain) sequence along with its context. Its cognate antigen is unknown. The data are from a study of siplizumab effects on memory and regulatory T cells. Findings and caveats of the study: In unstimulated cells, naive T cells appeared more diverse than memory T cells and seemed major alloresponse contributors. The mapping of alloreactive clones to unstimulated subsets covered only a minor fraction of them.

TCRdb keeps only in-frame clones here, not all; method: immunoSEQ multiplex PCR. This repertoire shows roughly 120,000 clones, roughly 94% found once; its top ten account for 1.5% to 2%. The V and J ends lost 5 bases and 1 base respectively, with 12 bases between them. The CDR3 loop spans 14 amino acids. Germline CDR1 reads SGDLS; CDR2 reads YYNGEE. Sequencing used non-Treg CD4+ T cells sorted from blood. The chain is built from TRBV9 and TRBJ1-1; a possible D gene is TRBD1 (5 bases). The TCR originated in a human donor in good health. The CDR3 nucleotides are TGTGCCAGCAGGCTCGGGACGGAGAACACTGAAGCTTTCTTT. Protein sequence: CASRLGTENTEAFF.